A single sample gave rise to the 25 T cell receptor beta chains below, sequenced in a study of cytomegalovirus exposure and HLA in healthy donors (TCRdb year 2017). The method was the immunoSEQ multiplex PCR assay. Sourced from immuneACCESS, this table was stored by TCRdb with only in-frame sequences that have V and J called. A share of the clones is absent; for the studies checked, an unresolved V gene accounts for under half, and the remainder has no known explanation. The sample table shows 130,000 to 150,000 clones, and 89% are seen once. Together, the top ten hold 9% of the sample. Sequenced material: PBMCs. These receptors came from a woman in her late teens or twenties in good health and CMV-seropositive.

The chain recombines TRBV5-6 with TRBJ2-2; 7 bases agree with TRBD2. The V segment lost 2 bases and the J segment 5 bases; nucleotides outside the gene matches: 0. The CDR3 runs to 13 residues. The germline CDR1 and CDR2 sequences are SGHDT and YYEEEE. The CDR3 here is CASSFGGTGELFF. CDR3 DNA: TGTGCCAGCAGCTTCGGGGGGACCGGGGAGCTGTTTTTT.

The count of this clone is one. V usage is TRBV5-1 and J usage is TRBJ2-2, with D hard to call. The V end was cut by 3 bases, the J end by 4 bases, with 16 bases between. Germline CDR1 SGHRS, CDR2 YFSETQ. CDR3 length equals 16 residues. This CDR3 reads CASSSQRNSGTGELFF. The DNA for the CDR3 is TGCGCCAGCAGCTCACAGAGAAATTCTGGCACCGGGGAGCTGTTTTTT.

The DNA for the CDR3 is TGCGCCAGCAGCTTCGTGGACAGGGCTAAGGTCACTGAAGCTTTCTTT. Translation: CASSFVDRAKVTEAFF. V gene TRBV5-1 combines with J gene TRBJ1-1, with 8 bases fitting TRBD1. The CDR3 covers 16 residues. Germline CDR1 reads SGHRS; CDR2 reads YFSETQ. V was clipped by 2 bases and J by 4 bases; unmatched bases: 10. The complete variable domain, with remaining parts taken from reference TRBV5-1 and TRBJ1-1, reads KAGVTQTPRYLIKTRGQQVTLSCSPISGHRSVSWYQQTPGQGLQFLFEYFSETQRNKGNFPGRFSGRQFSNSRSEMNVSTLELGDSALYLCASSFVDRAKVTEAFFGQGTRLTVV.

The chain joins TRBV9 to TRBJ2-7, with D perhaps TRBD1 (6 bases). There are 16 residues in the CDR3. Germline CDR1 reads SGDLS; CDR2 reads YYNGEE. The V gene lost 0 bases and the J gene lost 2 bases, with 15 bases spanning the gap. The CDR3 DNA follows: TGTGCCAGCAGCGTAGGCGACAGGAACCGCCCCTACGAGCAGTACTTC. Its translation: CASSVGDRNRPYEQYF. Complete variable domain (other parts from reference TRBV9 and TRBJ2-7): DSGVTQTPKHLITATGQRVTLRCSPRSGDLSVYWYQQSLDQGLQFLIQYYNGEERAKGNILERFSAQQFPDLHSELNLSSLELGDSALYFCASSVGDRNRPYEQYFGPGTRLTVT.

This chain links TRBV7-2 with TRBJ1-3, with D tentatively TRBD1 (6 bases). The V gene's germline CDR1 is SGHTA and CDR2 FQGNSA. Trimming took 5 bases from V and 0 from J, leaving 14 bases between them. The CDR3 runs to 16 residues. CDR3 amino acids: CASSPHRQVSGNTIYF. The CDR3 nucleotides are TGTGCCAGCAGCCCACATCGACAGGTCTCTGGAAACACCATATATTTT. The full variable domain, its missing parts supplied by reference TRBV7-2 and TRBJ1-3, is GAGVSQSPSNKVTEKGKDVELRCDPISGHTALYWYRQSLGQGLEFLIYFQGNSAPDKSGLPSDRFSAERTGGSVSTLTIQRTQQEDSAVYLCASSPHRQVSGNTIYFGEGSWLTVV.

This clone showed up just a few times. The chain employs TRBV19 and TRBJ1-2, with 8 positions matching TRBD1. From germline, CDR1 is LNHDA and CDR2 SQIVND (reference sequence). With 3 bases clipped from V and 8 bases from J, the junction kept 5 bases outside the gene matches. The CDR3 runs to 13 residues. CDR3 loop: CASSIDRGRGYTF. The CDR3 nucleotides are TGTGCCAGTAGTATCGACAGGGGAAGGGGCTACACCTTC.

V usage is TRBV27 and J usage is TRBJ2-7; D is possibly TRBD1 (5 bases). CDR3 length: 14 residues. Trimming left V 4 bases short and J 2 bases short, with 12 bases between. Germline V gives CDR1 MNHEY, CDR2 SMNVEV (reference sequence). CDR3 nucleotide sequence: TGTGCCAGCAGTTGGGGCGGACGGGCCTACGAGCAGTACTTC. Its protein is CASSWGGRAYEQYF.

About this clone: The junction departs from germline at one end; a sequencing error may be responsible. The chain carries TRBV28 and TRBJ2-7, with TRBD1 matching 10 bases. This CDR3 region has 12 residues. From germline, CDR1 is MDHEN and CDR2 SYDVKM. CDR3 residues: CASSFPGTGVNF. The CDR3 region has the DNA TGTGCCAGCAGTTTCCCCGGGACAGGGGTTAATTTC.

This chain links TRBV28 with TRBJ2-1; TRBD1 matches 8 bases. V trimming: 5 bases; J trimming: 6 bases; junction bases outside the gene matches: 6. Germline V CDR1 and CDR2: MDHEN, SYDVKM. The CDR3 totals 14 residues. The CDR3 DNA is TGTGCCAGCAGTAGACAGGGGTATGTCAATGAGCAGTTCTTC. Protein sequence: CASSRQGYVNEQFF. The whole variable domain, filled in from reference TRBV28 and TRBJ2-1, reads DVKVTQSSRYLVKRTGEKVFLECVQDMDHENMFWYRQDPGLGLRLIYFSYDVKMKEKGDIPEGYSVSREKKERFSLILESASTNQTSMYLCASSRQGYVNEQFFGPGTRLTVL.

V is TRBV11-2 and J is TRBJ2-7; 8 bases map to TRBD1. J was trimmed by 6 bases and V by 3 bases; bases with no gene match: 10. Germline CDR1 reads SGHAT; CDR2 reads FQNNGV. The CDR3 runs 15 residues. Here the CDR3 DNA reads TGTGCCAGCAGCTTGCCCACAGGGGGACTCGGCGAGCAGTACTTC. It translates to CASSLPTGGLGEQYF.

The chain couples TRBV5-1 to TRBJ2-7, with TRBD2 identical over 7 bases. Germline V gene sequence: CDR1 SGHRS, CDR2 YFSETQ. The CDR3 length is 15 residues. The junction had 5 bases not matched to a gene; V was cut back by 0 bases and J by 2 bases. For the CDR3, the DNA is TGCGCCAGCAGCTTGGTTTCCCGGGGGGCCTACGAGCAGTACTTC. Its translation: CASSLVSRGAYEQYF.

This rearrangement joins TRBV19 to TRBJ2-7; no definite D call. Germline CDR1 LNHDA, CDR2 SQIVND (reference sequence). Trimming left V 5 bases short and J 9 bases short, with 23 bases between. This CDR3 spans 15 amino acids. The CDR3 DNA follows: TGTGCCAGTAGTCCCTCCTCCGGTGCTGATCGCTGGCAGTACTTC. Protein product: CASSPSSGADRWQYF.

The V gene is TRBV4-1, the J gene TRBJ2-2; perhaps TRBD2 as D (5 bases). The length of the CDR3 is 17 residues. Germline assignment: CDR1 MGHRA and CDR2 YSYEKL. Trimming removed 6 bases at V and 1 base at J, with 18 bases between. The CDR3 DNA sequence: TGCGCCAGCAGGGACTGGGCCGGGGTGGGGAACACCGGGGAGCTGTTTTTT. Its translation: CASRDWAGVGNTGELFF.

The chain carries TRBV5-1 and TRBJ2-7, with D tentatively TRBD1 (6 bases). V was pared by 0 bases and J by 2 bases, with 9 bases between. The CDR3 is 14 residues long. Germline values: CDR1 SGHRS, CDR2 YFSETQ. The DNA for the CDR3 is TGCGCCAGCAGCTTGGACAGGGACCCCTACGAGCAGTACTTC. It specifies CASSLDRDPYEQYF.

In this sample, this clone turned up once. The chain is built from TRBV7-2 and TRBJ2-7; D is undetermined. Trimming left V 1 base short and J 1 base short, with 11 bases between. Looked up from germline, CDR1 is SGHTA and CDR2 is FQGNSA. The CDR3 runs 15 residues. CDR3 nucleotide sequence: TGTGCCAGCAGCTTAGAACGGTTACTTTCCTACGAGCAGTACTTC. Translation gives CASSLERLLSYEQYF.

J is TRBJ2-5 and V is TRBV4-2; 8 positions agree with TRBD2. Germline-derived CDR1 and CDR2 are LGHNA and YNFKEQ. V lost 4 bases and J lost 4; bases outside the gene matches: 5. This CDR3 has 14 amino acids. DNA of the CDR3: TGTGCCAGCAGCCCGTCCGGGGGGGGAGAGACCCAGTACTTC. It specifies CASSPSGGGETQYF.

CDR3 coding DNA: TGTGCCAGCAGTTCGGGGGACAGAGGGTATTCACCCCTCCACTTT. This translates into CASSSGDRGYSPLHF. The chain carries TRBV6-5 and TRBJ1-6; 7 bases map to TRBD1. The V segment lost 4 bases and the J segment 8 bases; nucleotides outside the gene matches: 8. Germline V gene data show CDR1 as MNHEY and CDR2 as SVGAGI. The CDR3 is made up of 15 amino acids.

The chain links TRBV28 to TRBJ2-5; maybe TRBD1 (7 bases). V was cut by 2 bases and J by 5 bases, with 15 bases left in between. This CDR3 has 15 residues. Germline V gives CDR1 MDHEN, CDR2 SYDVKM. This CDR3 reads CASSLPGGLSETQYF. The CDR3 coding sequence is TGTGCCAGCAGTTTACCAGGGGGGCTATCTGAGACCCAGTACTTC.

This rearrangement joins TRBV6-5 to TRBJ1-1; TRBD1 is a possible D gene (6 bases). Trimming removed 6 bases at V and 1 base at J, with 15 bases between. The CDR3 is 15 residues long. Germline lookup yields CDR1 MNHEY and CDR2 SVGAGI. CDR3 bases: TGTGCCAGCAGCCCCGTGGGGGCAAGGAACACTGAAGCTTTCTTT. Protein: CASSPVGARNTEAFF.

This chain links TRBV5-5 with TRBJ1-2; TRBD1 might be the D (5 bases). Trimming pared 1 base from V and 7 bases from J, leaving 14 bases between. The germline gives CDR1 SGHKS, CDR2 YYEKEE (reference sequence). The CDR3 totals 14 residues. DNA for the CDR3: TGTGCCAGCAGCTTGTCAGGGCTTGGCTCTGGCTACACCTTC. It yields the protein CASSLSGLGSGYTF.

This chain connects TRBV4-3 to TRBJ2-7, with D unclear. V shed 5 bases and J shed 2 bases, with 13 bases lying between them. CDR1 and CDR2 from the germline V gene are LGHNA and YSLEER. This CDR3 has 14 amino acids. This CDR3 is CASSMEQKPYEQYF. The DNA for the CDR3 is TGCGCCAGCAGCATGGAACAGAAGCCCTACGAGCAGTACTTC.

This clone has only one observation. The chain links TRBV7-9 to TRBJ2-7, with 7 bases matching TRBD1. The CDR3 length is 13 residues. J gave up 3 bases and V 7 bases, and 6 bases lay outside the gene matches. The germline gives CDR1 SEHNR, CDR2 FQNEAQ (reference sequence). The CDR3 is CASNQGQHYEQYF. The CDR3 nucleotides read TGTGCCAGCAACCAGGGACAGCACTACGAGCAGTACTTC.

This clone has just a few counts. The sample contains more than one DNA sequence encoding this CDR3. The gene calls are TRBV6-6 and TRBJ1-3, with TRBD1 as a possible D gene (5 bases). The CDR3 has 16 residues. Germline lookup yields CDR1 MNHNY and CDR2 SVGAGI (reference sequence). V lost 0 bases, J lost 0 bases, and 9 bases lay in between. The chain's CDR3 is CASSYSQGYSGNTIYF. As DNA, the CDR3 is TGTGCCAGCAGTTACTCGCAGGGATACTCTGGAAACACCATATATTTT.

V is TRBV7-6 and J is TRBJ1-5; 12 nucleotides align to TRBD1. CDR3 length: 16 residues. With 1 base clipped from V and 6 bases from J, the junction kept 4 bases outside the gene matches. Germline loops: CDR1 SGHVS, CDR2 FNYEAQ. The CDR3 is CASSLGGQGAGQPQHF. The CDR3 DNA is TGTGCCAGCAGCTTAGGGGGACAGGGGGCAGGTCAGCCCCAGCATTTT.

The V gene is TRBV5-1, the J gene TRBJ2-5; 9 positions agree with TRBD2. V lost 0 bases and J lost 5; bases outside the gene matches: 8. The CDR3 extends over 16 amino acids. CDR1 SGHRS and CDR2 YFSETQ come from the germline V gene. The CDR3 spells CASSLGSAGGPETQYF. In nucleotides, the CDR3 is TGCGCCAGCAGCTTGGGGTCGGCGGGGGGGCCGGAGACCCAGTACTTC.